By proportion, the clone carrying this T cell receptor (beta chain) is medium-sized. Other nucleotide sequences from this sample produce the same CDR3. The authors' processing: Counts of nucleated cells, estimated from reference gene primer amplification, were obtained. Repertoires were generated with immunoSEQ multiplex PCR, while TCRdb's copy carries only in-frame clones and drops some. The V and J calls and clone size come from that table; D and trimming were worked out from the DNA. The table includes about 300,000 clones, more than 85% detected once. This specimen comes from a study of blood T cell repertoires in COVID-19. Overall study: Sites across the United States, Italy and Spain contributed samples from acute and convalescent COVID-19. T cells, B-cell-depleted T cells, or PBMCs supplied cDNA or gDNA.

V shed 2 bases and J 10 bases; nucleotides not matched to a gene: 3. The CDR3 covers 13 residues. Germline-derived CDR1 and CDR2 are MNHEY and SMNVEV (reference sequence). This sequence originates from a man in his 70s with acute or convalescent COVID-19. The sample taken for sequencing was peripheral blood. The rearrangement links TRBV27 to TRBJ2-1; TRBD2 aligns across 9 bases. In DNA form, the CDR3 reads TGTGCCAGCAGTTTAGCGGGGGGGAACGAGCAGTTCTTC. Translated, it gives CASSLAGGNEQFF.